This T cell receptor beta chain is from a study of T-cell memory formation after mild COVID-19. TCRdb re-called the 5' RACE reads with MiXCR, one entry per CDR3 protein. In the table there are roughly 310,000 distinct CDR3 sequences, 15% to 20% of which are singletons. The CDR3 sequence is 15 residues long. V was cut by 3 bases and J by 2 bases, with 13 bases left in between. The chain uses TRBV12-3 or TRBV12-4 and TRBJ1-1, with D possibly matching TRBD1 (6 bases). The origin of this receptor is a man younger than 35 who had mild COVID-19 (a few samples of this study predate the infection). Cell type and time point are not known. The source material was PBMCs or a T cell subset sorted from them (not recorded which). CDR3 coding DNA: TGTGCCAGCAGTTTTGGCCTGGGGGCAAACACTGAAGCTTTCTTT. This translates into CASSFGLGANTEAFF.